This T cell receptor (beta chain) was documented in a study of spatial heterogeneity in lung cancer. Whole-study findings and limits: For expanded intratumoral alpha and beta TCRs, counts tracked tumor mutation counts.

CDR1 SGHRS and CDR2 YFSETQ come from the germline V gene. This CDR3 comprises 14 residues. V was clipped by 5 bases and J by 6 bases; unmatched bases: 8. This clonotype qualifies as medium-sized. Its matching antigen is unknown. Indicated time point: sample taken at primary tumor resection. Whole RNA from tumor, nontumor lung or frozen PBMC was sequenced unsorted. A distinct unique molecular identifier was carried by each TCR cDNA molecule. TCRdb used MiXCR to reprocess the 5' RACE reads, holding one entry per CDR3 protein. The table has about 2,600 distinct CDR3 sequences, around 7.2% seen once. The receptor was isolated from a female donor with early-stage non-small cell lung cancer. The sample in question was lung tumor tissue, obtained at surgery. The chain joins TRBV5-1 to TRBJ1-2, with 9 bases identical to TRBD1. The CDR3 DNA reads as TGCGCCAGCAGGGGACAGGGCCCTCATGATGGCTACACCTTC. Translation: CASRGQGPHDGYTF.